This T cell receptor beta chain originates from a study of CD4 T cells in relation to SARS-CoV-2 and coronaviruses. Study-wide context: Convalescent donors were aged 21 to 72, with median about 40 years. Study-wide results and caveats: Pre-pandemic and post-infection samples never came from the same donor. The assay detects memory recall responses, not culture-primed primary responses.

V lost 5 bases and J 2 bases, leaving 14 bases between the germline ends. The CDR3 covers 15 residues. Germline CDR1 reads SGHTA; CDR2 reads FQGNSA. Produced via immunoSEQ multiplex PCR; TCRdb's table is partial and in-frame only. The data contain about 37,000 clones, approximately 85% of them seen just once; the ten biggest clones take up around 3.3%. Turning to this clone: Its matching antigen is unknown.

The receptor was derived from an adult with COVID-19. The sequenced sample was memory CD4+ T cells from PBMCs. The J gene is TRBJ2-3, the V gene TRBV7-2; D is unresolved. The CDR3 bases are TGTGCCAGCAGCCGCCAGGACCACCACACAGATACGCAGTATTTT. Amino acids: CASSRQDHHTDTQYF.